These 19 T cell receptor beta chains were all obtained from the same sample, sequenced in a study of shared clonotypes between healthy human individuals. Measured with immunoSEQ multiplex PCR; TCRdb has only the in-frame clones, and not every one. The table has 2 million to 3 million clones, approximately 92% seen once; the top ten hold roughly 0.14%. Sequencing was done on a sample of naive CD4+ T cells sorted from blood. Subset: CD45RA+ positively selected. The receptor set was obtained from a man younger than 35 in good health.

Points on this clone: The same CDR3 can be traced to other DNA sequences in this sample. V is TRBV4-3 and J is TRBJ2-1; 10 nucleotides agree with TRBD2. The CDR3 totals 17 residues. Germline trimming cut 0 bases from V and 4 bases from J; bases unmatched to any gene: 6. Germline values: CDR1 LGHNA, CDR2 YSLEER. The CDR3 DNA reads as TGCGCCAGCAGCCAAGATCCCCTAGCGGGAGCTTACAATGAGCAGTTCTTC. It is translated as CASSQDPLAGAYNEQFF.

The chain carries TRBV30 and TRBJ1-1, with D unclear. The CDR3 has 12 residues. In germline, CDR1 is GTSNPN, CDR2 SVGIG (reference sequence). Trimming removed 4 bases from V and 11 bases from J, with 17 bases in between. The CDR3 DNA reads TGTGCCTGGACCTGGACGGGCGTCGCTGCTTTCTTT. Residues: CAWTWTGVAAFF.

This rearrangement joins TRBV7-6 to TRBJ2-5, with D perhaps matching TRBD1 (5 bases). CDR1 and CDR2 (germline): SGHVS, FNYEAQ. V was cut by 2 bases and J by 4 bases, with 11 bases left in between. This CDR3 is built from 14 residues. CDR3 nucleotides: TGTGCCAGCAGCTTAACGGTAGGGGCAGAGACCCAGTACTTC. It specifies CASSLTVGAETQYF.

The chain carries TRBV13 and TRBJ2-5; the match to TRBD2 covers 9 bases. Unmatched junction bases numbered 11, after V lost 2 bases and J lost 1 base. This CDR3 is built from 18 residues. CDR1 is PRHDT, CDR2 FYEKMQ, per germline (reference sequence). The CDR3: CASSLRLGSGRPQETQYF. CDR3 DNA sequence: TGTGCCAGCAGCTTAAGGTTGGGTAGCGGGAGACCCCAAGAGACCCAGTACTTC.

The chain employs TRBV5-1 and TRBJ2-2; D call uncertain. V lost 6 bases to trimming and J lost 5 bases, with 20 bases between them. The CDR3 is 16 residues long. The V gene's germline CDR1 is SGHRS and CDR2 YFSETQ. Here the CDR3 DNA reads TGCGCCAGCATTGGATCCTGGGCACGAGATACCGGGGAGCTGTTTTTT. Protein product: CASIGSWARDTGELFF.

The rearrangement uses TRBV5-1 and TRBJ2-5; D possibly corresponds to TRBD1 (5 bases). Trimming shortened V by 3 bases and J by 5 bases, and 14 bases separated the two germline ends. The CDR3 is 14 residues long. Germline V gene data show CDR1 as SGHRS and CDR2 as YFSETQ. In DNA, the CDR3 is TGCGCCAGCAGCTCACTCGACAGCTCCGAGACCCAGTACTTC. Protein sequence: CASSSLDSSETQYF.

V gene TRBV5-1 combines with J gene TRBJ2-6; tentatively, D is TRBD1 (6 bases). Between the trimmed V and J ends, which lost 2 bases and 10 bases, there was a span of 16 bases. In germline, CDR1 is SGHRS, CDR2 YFSETQ. The CDR3 runs to 15 residues. The CDR3 sequence: CASSLQTGENNVLTF. The DNA of the CDR3 is TGCGCCAGCAGCTTACAGACAGGAGAGAATAACGTCCTGACTTTC.

Notes on this clone: Within the sample, other DNA sequences also encode this same CDR3. The chain uses TRBV30 and TRBJ1-6, with D perhaps matching TRBD1 (5 bases). Trimming pared 1 base from V and 10 bases from J, leaving 11 bases between. In germline, CDR1 is GTSNPN, CDR2 SVGIG (reference sequence). The CDR3 length is 13 residues. This CDR3 reads CAWSGQGDSPLHF. The CDR3 region has the DNA TGTGCCTGGAGTGGGCAGGGAGACTCACCCCTCCACTTT.

The gene calls are TRBV6-5 and TRBJ1-2; D uncertain. Looked up from germline, CDR1 is MNHEY and CDR2 is SVGAGI. With 0 bases removed from V and 4 bases from J, the gap between germline ends came to 15 bases. The CDR3 is 16 amino acids. CDR3 loop: CASSYSRERASYGYTF. CDR3 DNA sequence: TGTGCCAGCAGTTACTCCCGGGAACGGGCCTCCTATGGCTACACCTTC.

The rearrangement joins TRBV5-6 to TRBJ2-6; perhaps TRBD1 as D (6 bases). The germline V gene encodes CDR1 SGHDT and CDR2 YYEEEE. There are 15 residues in the CDR3. Trimming stripped 4 bases from V and 1 base from J, with 9 bases between. CDR3 in DNA: TGTGCCAGCAGCACAACAGGGTCTGGGGCCAACGTCCTGACTTTC. It encodes CASSTTGSGANVLTF.

V usage is TRBV6-5 and J usage is TRBJ2-5, with D possibly being TRBD1 (5 bases). CDR3 length equals 14 residues. Per germline, CDR1 MNHEY and CDR2 SVGAGI. The V gene lost 2 bases and the J gene lost 7 bases, with 14 bases spanning the gap. CDR3 residues: CASSYLRAQGTQYF. CDR3 sequence (DNA): TGTGCCAGCAGTTACCTGCGTGCCCAGGGGACCCAGTACTTC.

This clone was detected only once. V and J are TRBV7-2 and TRBJ1-3; TRBD1 is a possible D gene (5 bases). This CDR3 contains 16 residues. Germline V gene sequence: CDR1 SGHTA, CDR2 FQGNSA. The ends were cut back, 5 bases at V and 0 bases at J, with 14 bases in the middle. As DNA, the CDR3 is TGTGCCAGCAGCGAACCGGGACGTTACTCTGGAAACACCATATATTTT. It codes for CASSEPGRYSGNTIYF.

The genes are TRBV10-3 and TRBJ1-3, with 10 bases identical to TRBD1. J lost 7 bases, V lost 7 bases, and 7 bases had no gene match. CDR3 length: 14 residues. CDR1 and CDR2 (germline): ENHRY, SYGVKD. CDR3 sequence: CAITGTGARNTIYF. The CDR3 bases are TGTGCCATCACCGGGACAGGGGCGCGGAACACCATATATTTT.

The chain couples TRBV11-2 to TRBJ2-2; 9 bases are shared with TRBD2. Germline V lookup: CDR1 SGHAT, CDR2 FQNNGV. With 1 base clipped from V and 6 bases from J, the junction kept 6 bases outside the gene matches. The CDR3 runs to 16 residues. The CDR3 nucleotides read TGTGCCAGCAGCTTAGGGCTAGCGGGAATGGCCGGGGAGCTGTTTTTT. It yields the protein CASSLGLAGMAGELFF. The full variable domain, rest sourced from reference TRBV11-2 and TRBJ2-2, is EAGVAQSPRYKIIEKRQSVAFWCNPISGHATLYWYQQILGQGPKLLIQFQNNGVVDDSQLPKDRFSAERLKGVDSTLKIQPAKLEDSAVYLCASSLGLAGMAGELFFGEGSRLTVL.

This CDR3 reads CASSKARREGYTQYF. Here the CDR3 DNA reads TGTGCCAGTAGTAAGGCACGGCGGGAAGGTTATACGCAGTATTTT. V and J are TRBV19 and TRBJ2-3; tentatively, D is TRBD2 (6 bases). Germline CDR1 reads LNHDA; CDR2 reads SQIVND (reference sequence). Trimming took 4 bases from V and 7 from J, leaving 18 bases between them. This CDR3 spans 15 amino acids.

This sequence joins TRBV6-6 and TRBJ2-1; 9 nucleotides align to TRBD1. The germline CDR1 and CDR2 sequences are MNHNY and SVGAGI (reference sequence). V trimming: 8 bases; J trimming: 7 bases; junction bases outside the gene matches: 9. This CDR3 contains 14 residues. The CDR3 loop reads CASVYGQGKNEQFF. CDR3 bases: TGTGCCAGCGTTTATGGACAGGGGAAGAATGAGCAGTTCTTC.

The rearrangement links TRBV7-3 to TRBJ2-1; D may be TRBD2 (6 bases). The CDR3 extends over 15 amino acids. The germline V gene encodes CDR1 SGHTA and CDR2 FQGTGA. Trimming shortened V by 5 bases and J by 4 bases, and 15 bases separated the two germline ends. The CDR3 reads CASSLDAGIYNEQFF. The DNA for the CDR3 is TGTGCCAGCAGCCTCGACGCGGGAATTTACAATGAGCAGTTCTTC.

The chain has TRBV25-1 and TRBJ2-3; 7 nucleotides match TRBD2. The CDR3 spans 13 residues. With V trimmed by 9 bases and J by 1 base, 4 bases remained unmatched. Germline lookup yields CDR1 MGHDK and CDR2 SYGVNS. The CDR3 loop is CASTRGGTDTQYF. CDR3 bases: TGTGCCAGTACCCGGGGGGGCACAGATACGCAGTATTTT. The variable domain in full, completed from reference TRBV25-1 and TRBJ2-3, reads EADIYQTPRYLVIGTGKKITLECSQTMGHDKMYWYQQDPGMELHLIHYSYGVNSTEKGDLSSESTVSRIRTEHFPLTLESARPSHTSQYLCASTRGGTDTQYFGPGTRLTVL.

The chain employs TRBV27 and TRBJ1-2, with D tentatively TRBD1 (5 bases). Trimming cost V 6 bases and J 4 bases, with 12 bases left between them. The CDR3 has 13 residues. The germline V gene encodes CDR1 MNHEY and CDR2 SMNVEV (reference sequence). The CDR3 DNA follows: TGTGCCAGCAGGGGACCCTACCCCTATGGCTACACCTTC. This sequence encodes CASRGPYPYGYTF.